This T cell receptor (beta chain) was captured in a study of OX40 agonist ivuxolimab in advanced cancers. Study context: Ivuxolimab, which patients received intravenously every 2 weeks, was dosed at 0.01 to 10 mg/kg. A mean age of approximately 60 years, range about 20 to 79, was recorded, and approximately 85% were male. Allowance was made for prior anti-PD-1, anti-PD-L1 or anti-CTLA-4 therapy, and about 40% had some. General study results and limits: At 0.1 to 3.0 mg/kg, CD4+ and CD8+ blood T cells expanded clonally by week 6.

V lost 4 bases and J 4 bases, leaving 7 bases between the germline ends. This CDR3 spans 12 amino acids. Germline V CDR1 and CDR2: MDHEN, SYDVKM. As for this clone: No antigen is known for it.

Data came from immunoSEQ multiplex PCR; TCRdb stores just in-frame clones and leaves some out. The sample yields about 73,000 clones, around 90% seen once. This specimen was CD4+ or CD8+ T cells sorted from blood, taken in a trial of the OX40 agonist ivuxolimab. The sequence was obtained from an adult with an advanced solid tumor such as melanoma, head and neck, liver or kidney cancer. V is TRBV28 and J is TRBJ1-1; D gene uncertain. The CDR3 loop is CASSWAFTEAFF. CDR3 nucleotides: TGTGCCAGCAGTTGGGCCTTCACTGAAGCTTTCTTT.